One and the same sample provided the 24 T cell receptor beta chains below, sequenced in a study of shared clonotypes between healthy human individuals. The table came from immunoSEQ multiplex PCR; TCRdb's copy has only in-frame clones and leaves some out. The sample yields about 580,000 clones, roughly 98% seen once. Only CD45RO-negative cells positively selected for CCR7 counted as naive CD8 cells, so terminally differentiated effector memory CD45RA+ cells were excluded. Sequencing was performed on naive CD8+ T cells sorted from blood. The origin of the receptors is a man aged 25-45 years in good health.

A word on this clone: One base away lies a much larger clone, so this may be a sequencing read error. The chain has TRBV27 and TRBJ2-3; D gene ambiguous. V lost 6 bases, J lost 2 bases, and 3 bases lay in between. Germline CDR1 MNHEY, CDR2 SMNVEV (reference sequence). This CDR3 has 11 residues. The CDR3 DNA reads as TGTGCCAGCAGGTTCACAGATACGCAGTATTTT. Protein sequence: CASRFTDTQYF.

CDR3 in amino acids: CASSLPTPGGRSMAQYF. CDR3 nucleotide sequence: TGTGCCAGCAGCTTACCTACACCGGGCGGGAGGAGTATGGCGCAGTACTTC. This rearrangement joins TRBV7-9 to TRBJ2-7; 8 nucleotides agree with TRBD2. Germline CDR1 and CDR2: SEHNR and FQNEAQ (reference sequence). Trimming removed 2 bases from V and 9 bases from J; junction bases left unmatched: 18. The CDR3 is 17 residues long.

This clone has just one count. The chain's CDR3 is CASSQHIAPNTGELFF. CDR3 nucleotide sequence: TGCGCCAGCAGCCAACATATAGCACCAAACACCGGGGAGCTGTTTTTT. This chain connects TRBV4-3 to TRBJ2-2, with D unresolved. Trimming took off 2 bases at V and 2 bases at J, with 12 bases between the two ends. The CDR3 totals 16 residues. CDR1 and CDR2 from the germline V gene are LGHNA and YSLEER.

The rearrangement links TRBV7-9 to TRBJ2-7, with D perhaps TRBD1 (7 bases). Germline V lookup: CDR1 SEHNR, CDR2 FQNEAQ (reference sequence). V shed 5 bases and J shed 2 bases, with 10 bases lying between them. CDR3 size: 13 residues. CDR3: CASSRGTAYEQYF. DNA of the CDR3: TGTGCCAGCAGCCGCGGGACAGCCTACGAGCAGTACTTC. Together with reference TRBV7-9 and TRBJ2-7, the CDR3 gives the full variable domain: DTGVSQNPRHKITKRGQNVTFRCDPISEHNRLYWYRQTLGQGPEFLTYFQNEAQLEKSRLLSDRFSAERPKGSFSTLEIQRTEQGDSAMYLCASSRGTAYEQYFGPGTRLTVT.

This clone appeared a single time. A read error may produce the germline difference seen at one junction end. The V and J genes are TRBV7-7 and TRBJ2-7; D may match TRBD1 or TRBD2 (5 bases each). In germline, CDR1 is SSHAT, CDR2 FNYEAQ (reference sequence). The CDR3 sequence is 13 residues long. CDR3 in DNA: TGTGCTAGCAGCTTAGAGAGGGGTCTCGAGCAGTACTTC. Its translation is CASSLERGLEQYF.

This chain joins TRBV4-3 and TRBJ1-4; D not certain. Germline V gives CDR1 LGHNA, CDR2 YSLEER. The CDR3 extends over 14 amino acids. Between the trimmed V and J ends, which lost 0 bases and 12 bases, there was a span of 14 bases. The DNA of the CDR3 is TGCGCCAGCAGCCAAGATAGGGCCCAGGTGGAACTGTTTTTT. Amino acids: CASSQDRAQVELFF.

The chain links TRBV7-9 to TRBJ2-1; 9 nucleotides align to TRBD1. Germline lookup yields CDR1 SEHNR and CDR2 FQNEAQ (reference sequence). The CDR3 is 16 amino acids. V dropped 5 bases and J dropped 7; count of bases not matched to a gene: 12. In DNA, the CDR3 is TGTGCCAGCAGCCCCCCCGGGGGGACAGGGCAAAATGAGCAGTTCTTC. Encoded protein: CASSPPGGTGQNEQFF. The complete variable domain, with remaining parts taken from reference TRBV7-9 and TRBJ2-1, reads DTGVSQNPRHKITKRGQNVTFRCDPISEHNRLYWYRQTLGQGPEFLTYFQNEAQLEKSRLLSDRFSAERPKGSFSTLEIQRTEQGDSAMYLCASSPPGGTGQNEQFFGPGTRLTVL.

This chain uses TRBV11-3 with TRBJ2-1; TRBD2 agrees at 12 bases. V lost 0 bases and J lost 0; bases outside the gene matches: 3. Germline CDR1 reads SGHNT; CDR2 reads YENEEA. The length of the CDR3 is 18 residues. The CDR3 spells CASSLDGTSGPSYNEQFF. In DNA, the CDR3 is TGTGCCAGCAGCTTAGATGGGACTAGCGGGCCCTCCTACAATGAGCAGTTCTTC. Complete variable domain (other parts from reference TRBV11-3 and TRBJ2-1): EAGVVQSPRYKIIEKKQPVAFWCNPISGHNTLYWYLQNLGQGPELLIRYENEEAVDDSQLPKDRFSAERLKGVDSTLKIQPAELGDSAVYLCASSLDGTSGPSYNEQFFGPGTRLTVL.

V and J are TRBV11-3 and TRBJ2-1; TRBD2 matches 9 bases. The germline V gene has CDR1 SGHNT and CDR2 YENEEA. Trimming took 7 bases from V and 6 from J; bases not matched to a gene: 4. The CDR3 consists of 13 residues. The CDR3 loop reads CASKGSGSNEQFF. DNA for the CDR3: TGTGCCAGCAAAGGTAGCGGGAGCAATGAGCAGTTCTTC.

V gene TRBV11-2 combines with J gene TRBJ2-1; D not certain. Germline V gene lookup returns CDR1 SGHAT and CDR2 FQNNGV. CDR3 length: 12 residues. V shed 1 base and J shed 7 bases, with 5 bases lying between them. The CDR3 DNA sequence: TGTGCCAGCAGCTTAGTACGGAATGAGCAGTTCTTC. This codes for CASSLVRNEQFF.

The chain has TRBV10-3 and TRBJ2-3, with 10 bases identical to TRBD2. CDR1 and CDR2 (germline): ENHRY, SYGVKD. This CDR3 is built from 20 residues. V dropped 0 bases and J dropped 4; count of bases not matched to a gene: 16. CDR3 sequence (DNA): TGTGCCATCAGTGAGTCGGCAGGGGGCTTTTTTAGCGGGAGGTCAGATACGCAGTATTTT. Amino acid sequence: CAISESAGGFFSGRSDTQYF.

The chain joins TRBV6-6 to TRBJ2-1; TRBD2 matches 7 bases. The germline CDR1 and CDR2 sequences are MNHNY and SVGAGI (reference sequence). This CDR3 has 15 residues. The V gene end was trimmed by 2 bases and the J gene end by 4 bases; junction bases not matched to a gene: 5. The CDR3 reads CASSYRREIYNEQFF. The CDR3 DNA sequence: TGTGCCAGCAGTTACCGGCGGGAGATATACAATGAGCAGTTCTTC.

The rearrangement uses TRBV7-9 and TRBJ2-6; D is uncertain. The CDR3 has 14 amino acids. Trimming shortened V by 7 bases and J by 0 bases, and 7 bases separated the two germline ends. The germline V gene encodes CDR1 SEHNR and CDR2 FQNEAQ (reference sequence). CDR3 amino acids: CASIGYSGANVLTF. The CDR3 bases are TGTGCCAGCATCGGATACTCTGGGGCCAACGTCCTGACTTTC.

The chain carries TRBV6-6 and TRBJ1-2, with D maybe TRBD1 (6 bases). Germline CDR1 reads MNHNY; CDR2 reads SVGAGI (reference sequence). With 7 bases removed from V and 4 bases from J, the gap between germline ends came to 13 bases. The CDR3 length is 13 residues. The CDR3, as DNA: TGTGCCAGCAACTCAGGACAGCTCTATGGCTACACCTTC. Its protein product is CASNSGQLYGYTF.

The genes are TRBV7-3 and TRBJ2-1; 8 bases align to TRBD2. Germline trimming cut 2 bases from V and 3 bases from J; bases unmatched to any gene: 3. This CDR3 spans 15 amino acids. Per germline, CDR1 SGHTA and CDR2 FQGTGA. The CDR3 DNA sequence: TGTGCCAGCAGCTTATTAGCGGGAAACTACAATGAGCAGTTCTTC. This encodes CASSLLAGNYNEQFF.

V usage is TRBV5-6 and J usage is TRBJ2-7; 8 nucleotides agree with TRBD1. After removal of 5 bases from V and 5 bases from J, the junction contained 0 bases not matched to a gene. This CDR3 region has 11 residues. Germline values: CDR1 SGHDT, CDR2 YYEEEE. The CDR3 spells CASRQGDEQYF. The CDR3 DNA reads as TGTGCCAGCAGACAGGGGGACGAGCAGTACTTC.

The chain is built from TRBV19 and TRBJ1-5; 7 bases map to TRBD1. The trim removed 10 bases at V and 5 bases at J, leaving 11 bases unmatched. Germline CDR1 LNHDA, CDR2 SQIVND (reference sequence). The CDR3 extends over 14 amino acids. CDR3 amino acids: CATDLGDSYQPQHF. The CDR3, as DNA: TGTGCCACCGACCTCGGGGACAGTTATCAGCCCCAGCATTTT.

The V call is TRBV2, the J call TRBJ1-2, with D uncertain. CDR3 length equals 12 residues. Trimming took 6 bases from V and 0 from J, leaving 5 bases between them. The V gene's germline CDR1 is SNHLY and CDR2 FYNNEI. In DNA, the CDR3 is TGTGCCAGCAGGGAATCTAACTATGGCTACACCTTC. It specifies CASRESNYGYTF.

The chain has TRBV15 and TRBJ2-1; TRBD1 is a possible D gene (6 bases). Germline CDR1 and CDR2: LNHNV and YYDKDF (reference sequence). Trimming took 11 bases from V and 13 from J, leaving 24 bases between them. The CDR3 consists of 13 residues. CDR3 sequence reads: CAANGDLPGQQFF. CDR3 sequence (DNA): TGTGCCGCCAACGGGGATCTTCCGGGACAACAGTTCTTC.

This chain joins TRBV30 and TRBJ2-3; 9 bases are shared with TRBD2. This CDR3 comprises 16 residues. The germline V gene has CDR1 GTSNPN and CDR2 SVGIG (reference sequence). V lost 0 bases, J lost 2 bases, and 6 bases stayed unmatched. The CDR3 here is CAWSVGTSSYTDTQYF. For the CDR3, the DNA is TGTGCCTGGAGTGTTGGGACTAGCAGTTACACAGATACGCAGTATTTT. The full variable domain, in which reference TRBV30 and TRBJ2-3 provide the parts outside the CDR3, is SQTIHQWPATLVQPVGSPLSLECTVEGTSNPNLYWYRQAAGRGLQLLFYSVGIGQISSEVPQNLSASRPQDRQFILSSKKLLLSDSGFYLCAWSVGTSSYTDTQYFGPGTRLTVL.

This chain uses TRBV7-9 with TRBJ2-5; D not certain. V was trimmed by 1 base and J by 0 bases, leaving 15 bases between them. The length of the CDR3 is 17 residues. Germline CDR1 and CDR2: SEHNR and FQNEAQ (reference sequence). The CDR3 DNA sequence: TGTGCCAGCAGCTTAGACGAGACAAGACGGTACCAAGAGACCCAGTACTTC. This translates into CASSLDETRRYQETQYF. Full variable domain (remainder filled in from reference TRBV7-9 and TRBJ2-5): DTGVSQNPRHKITKRGQNVTFRCDPISEHNRLYWYRQTLGQGPEFLTYFQNEAQLEKSRLLSDRFSAERPKGSFSTLEIQRTEQGDSAMYLCASSLDETRRYQETQYFGPGTRLLVL.

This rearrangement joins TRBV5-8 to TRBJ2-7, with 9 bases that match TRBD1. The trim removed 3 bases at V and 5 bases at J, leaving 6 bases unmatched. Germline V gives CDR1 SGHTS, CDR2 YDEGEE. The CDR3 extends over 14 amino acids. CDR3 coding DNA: TGTGCCAGCAGCTATGGACAGGGGTTCCACGAGCAGTACTTC. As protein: CASSYGQGFHEQYF.

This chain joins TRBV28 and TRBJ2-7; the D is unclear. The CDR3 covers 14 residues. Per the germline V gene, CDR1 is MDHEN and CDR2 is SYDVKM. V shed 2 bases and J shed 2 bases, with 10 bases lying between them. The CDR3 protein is CASSLVPETYEQYF. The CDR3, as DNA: TGTGCCAGCAGTTTAGTTCCAGAGACCTACGAGCAGTACTTC.

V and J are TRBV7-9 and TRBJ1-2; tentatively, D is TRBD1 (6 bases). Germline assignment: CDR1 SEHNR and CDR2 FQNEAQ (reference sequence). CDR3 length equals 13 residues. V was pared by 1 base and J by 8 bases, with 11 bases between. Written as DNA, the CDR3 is TGTGCCAGCAGCTTAGATGCAGGGGTCGGCTACACCTTC. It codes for CASSLDAGVGYTF.